The table lists the clone carrying this T cell receptor beta chain with a few counts. The antigen is undetermined. Germline V lookup: CDR1 MDHEN, CDR2 SYDVKM. This CDR3 has 15 residues. The V and J ends lost 5 bases and 4 bases, in that order; junction bases with no gene match: 10. The data are from a study of cytotoxic CD8 clonotypes in ibrutinib-treated CLL. Study-wide background: After a median of almost 70 months, some 14 patients stayed remitted and 12 progressed; responses had been partial in approximately 24 and complete in 2. Broader study findings: Higher circulating CD8+ T-cell counts strongly accompanied higher baseline clonality, above age-matched healthy donors.

Investigators sought sequencing depths of between 1 in 200,000 and 1 in 1 million T cells. Profiled with immunoSEQ multiplex PCR; TCRdb holds only in-frame clones, not every one. Of 140,000 or so clones in the sample, 70% to 80% were seen once. The clonotype originates from a human donor with chronic lymphocytic leukemia. The sequences come from PBMCs, collected after 12 months of ibrutinib treatment. The chain joins TRBV28 to TRBJ2-7; TRBD2 aligns across 8 bases. CDR3 amino acids: CASSIPGTRRYEQYF. The DNA for the CDR3 is TGTGCCAGCAGTATCCCCGGGACTAGGCGTTACGAGCAGTACTTC.